The entry that follows covers one T cell receptor beta chain sequence. What it binds is not known. This sample is part of a study of T cells in Graves' hyperthyroidism and ophthalmopathy. The study, taken as a whole, reports: Blood also showed most of the thyroid clonotypes that were expanded above 0.001.

The CDR3 spans 13 residues. The V end was cut by 7 bases, the J end by 1 base, with 11 bases between. CDR1 and CDR2 (germline): SNHLY, FYNNEI. Patients between 18 and 65 years old had hyperthyroidism, newly diagnosed and lasting under 2 months. Researchers took RNA transcripts and amplified the TCR beta CDR3 regions from them. The study used the HTBI primer set for a first-round RT-PCR of the TCR CDR3. Using its own MiXCR run on the multiplex PCR reads, TCRdb lists one record per CDR3 protein. The table shows 370,000 or so distinct CDR3 sequences, with about 25% occurring only once. This chain uses TRBV2 with TRBJ2-7; perhaps TRBD2 as D (5 bases). The receptor's source is a man aged 50-60 years with Graves' hyperthyroidism. Input material: blood. The CDR3 is CASTASPSYEQYF. The CDR3 DNA sequence: TGTGCCAGCACGGCTAGCCCGTCCTACGAGCAGTACTTC.